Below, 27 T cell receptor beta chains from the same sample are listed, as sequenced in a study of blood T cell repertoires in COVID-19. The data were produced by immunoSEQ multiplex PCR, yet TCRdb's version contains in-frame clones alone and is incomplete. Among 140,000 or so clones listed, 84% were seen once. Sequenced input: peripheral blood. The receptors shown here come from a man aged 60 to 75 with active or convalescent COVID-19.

Here the CDR3 reads CASSPRMRQPQHF. The CDR3 DNA sequence: TGTGCCAGCAGTCCCCGAATGCGACAGCCCCAGCATTTT. The chain recombines TRBV6-5 with TRBJ1-5, with unresolved D. The CDR3 spans 13 residues. V lost 5 bases, J lost 7 bases, and 12 bases lay in between. The germline V gene has CDR1 MNHEY and CDR2 SVGAGI.

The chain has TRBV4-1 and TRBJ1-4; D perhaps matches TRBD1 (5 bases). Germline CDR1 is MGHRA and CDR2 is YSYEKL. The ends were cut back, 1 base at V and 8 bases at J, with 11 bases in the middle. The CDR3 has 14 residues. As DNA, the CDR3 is TGCGCCAGCAGCCAAGGGGGGGACGGGGAAAAACTGTTTTTT. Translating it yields CASSQGGDGEKLFF.

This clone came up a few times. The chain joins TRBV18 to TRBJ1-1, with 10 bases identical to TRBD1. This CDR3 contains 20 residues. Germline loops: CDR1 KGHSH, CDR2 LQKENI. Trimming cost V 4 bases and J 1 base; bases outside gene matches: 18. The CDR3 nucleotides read TGTGCCAGCTCACTCTCTTCCCCCTCTAATGACAGGGGGCGGAACACTGAAGCTTTCTTT. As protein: CASSLSSPSNDRGRNTEAFF.

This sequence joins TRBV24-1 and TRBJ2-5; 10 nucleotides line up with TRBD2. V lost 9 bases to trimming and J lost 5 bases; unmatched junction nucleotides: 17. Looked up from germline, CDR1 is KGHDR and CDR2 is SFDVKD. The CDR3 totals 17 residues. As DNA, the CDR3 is TGTGCCACCTCAGTAACCGGGCTAGCGGGAGTCAGGGAGACCCAGTACTTC. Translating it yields CATSVTGLAGVRETQYF.

The CDR3 bases are TGTGCCAGCAGCTTTTCAACCTCGGGACAGCGGGAGACAGATACGCAGTATTTT. Translating it yields CASSFSTSGQRETDTQYF. The chain uses TRBV11-3 and TRBJ2-3; weak D call: TRBD2 (8 bases). The germline V gene has CDR1 SGHNT and CDR2 YENEEA. V lost 3 bases and J 3 bases, leaving 22 bases between the germline ends. The CDR3 is 18 residues long.

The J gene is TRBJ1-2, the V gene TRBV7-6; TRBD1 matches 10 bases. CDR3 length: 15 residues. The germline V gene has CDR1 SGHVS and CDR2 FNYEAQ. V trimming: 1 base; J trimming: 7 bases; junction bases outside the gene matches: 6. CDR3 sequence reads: CASSLGDRGFGGYTF. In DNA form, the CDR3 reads TGTGCCAGCAGCTTAGGGGACAGGGGTTTCGGTGGCTACACCTTC.

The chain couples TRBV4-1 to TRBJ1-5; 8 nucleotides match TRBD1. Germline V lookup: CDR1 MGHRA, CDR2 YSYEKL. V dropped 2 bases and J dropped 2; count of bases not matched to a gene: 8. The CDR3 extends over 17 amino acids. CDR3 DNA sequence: TGCGCCAGCAGCCAATATGACAGGGGAGGAGGCAATCAGCCCCAGCATTTT. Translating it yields CASSQYDRGGGNQPQHF.

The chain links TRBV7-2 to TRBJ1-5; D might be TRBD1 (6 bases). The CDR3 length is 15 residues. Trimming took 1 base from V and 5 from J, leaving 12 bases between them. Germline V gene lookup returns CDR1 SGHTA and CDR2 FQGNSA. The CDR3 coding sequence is TGTGCCAGCAGCTTAGTGGGGGGGGCCCATCAGCCCCAGCATTTT. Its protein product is CASSLVGGAHQPQHF.

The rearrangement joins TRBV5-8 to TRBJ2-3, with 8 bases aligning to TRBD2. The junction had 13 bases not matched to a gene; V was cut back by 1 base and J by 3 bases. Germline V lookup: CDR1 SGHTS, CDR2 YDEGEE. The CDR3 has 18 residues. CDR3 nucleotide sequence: TGTGCCAGCAGCTTGAGAATGAAAGGCGGGGGGCTTACAGATACGCAGTATTTT. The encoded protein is CASSLRMKGGGLTDTQYF.

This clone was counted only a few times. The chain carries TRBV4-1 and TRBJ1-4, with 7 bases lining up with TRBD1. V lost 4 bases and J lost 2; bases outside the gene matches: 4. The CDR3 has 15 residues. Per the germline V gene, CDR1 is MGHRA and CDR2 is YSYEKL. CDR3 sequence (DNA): TGCGCCAGCAGCCCCAAGACAGGGACTAATGAAAAACTGTTTTTT. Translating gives CASSPKTGTNEKLFF.

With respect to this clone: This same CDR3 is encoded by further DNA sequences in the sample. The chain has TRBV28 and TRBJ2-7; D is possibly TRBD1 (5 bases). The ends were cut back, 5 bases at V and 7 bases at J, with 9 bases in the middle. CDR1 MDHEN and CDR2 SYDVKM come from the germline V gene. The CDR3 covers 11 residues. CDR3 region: CASSPGYEQYV. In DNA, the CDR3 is TGTGCCAGCAGTCCAGGGTATGAGCAGTACGTC.

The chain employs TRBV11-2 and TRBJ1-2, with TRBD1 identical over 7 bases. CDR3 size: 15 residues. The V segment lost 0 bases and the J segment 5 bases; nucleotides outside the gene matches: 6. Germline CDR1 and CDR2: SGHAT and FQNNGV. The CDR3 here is CASSLDLGQRYGYTF. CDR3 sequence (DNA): TGTGCCAGCAGCTTAGATTTGGGACAGAGATATGGCTACACCTTC.

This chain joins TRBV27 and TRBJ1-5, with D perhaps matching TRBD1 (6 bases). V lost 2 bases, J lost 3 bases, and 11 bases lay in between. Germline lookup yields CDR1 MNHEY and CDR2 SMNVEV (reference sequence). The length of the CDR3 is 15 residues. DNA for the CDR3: TGTGCCAGCAGTTTAATCAGGGGATACAATCAGCCCCAGCATTTT. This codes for CASSLIRGYNQPQHF.

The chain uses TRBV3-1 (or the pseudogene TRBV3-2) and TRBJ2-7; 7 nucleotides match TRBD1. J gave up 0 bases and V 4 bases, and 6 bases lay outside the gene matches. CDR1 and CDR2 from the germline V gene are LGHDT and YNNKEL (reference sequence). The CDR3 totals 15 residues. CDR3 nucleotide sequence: TGTGCCAGCAGCCTATGGGACAGCTACTCCTACGAGCAGTACTTC. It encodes CASSLWDSYSYEQYF.

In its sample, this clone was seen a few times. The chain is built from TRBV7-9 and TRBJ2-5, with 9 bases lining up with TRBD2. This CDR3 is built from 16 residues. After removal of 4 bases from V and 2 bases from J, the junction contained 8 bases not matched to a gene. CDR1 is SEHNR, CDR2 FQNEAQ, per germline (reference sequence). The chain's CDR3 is CASSYPIAGEQETQYF. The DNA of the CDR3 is TGTGCCAGCAGCTACCCCATAGCGGGGGAGCAAGAGACCCAGTACTTC.

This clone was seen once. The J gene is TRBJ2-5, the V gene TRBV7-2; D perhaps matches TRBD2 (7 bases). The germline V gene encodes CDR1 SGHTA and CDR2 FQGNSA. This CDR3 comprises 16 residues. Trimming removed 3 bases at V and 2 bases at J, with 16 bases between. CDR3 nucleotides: TGTGCCAGCAGCTTCGGGTGGGGAGGGGGGCAAGAGACCCAGTACTTC. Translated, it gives CASSFGWGGGQETQYF.

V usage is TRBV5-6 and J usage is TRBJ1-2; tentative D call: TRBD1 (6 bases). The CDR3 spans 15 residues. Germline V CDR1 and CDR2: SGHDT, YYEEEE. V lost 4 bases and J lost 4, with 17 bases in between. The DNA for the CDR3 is TGTGCCAGCAGCCCTCTTACAGGGATCGGCTATGGCTACACCTTC. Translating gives CASSPLTGIGYGYTF.

The CDR3 DNA sequence: TGTGCCACCAGCAGAGGCCGGGACAACGCCTACAATGAGCAGTTCTTC. Amino acid sequence: CATSRGRDNAYNEQFF. V is TRBV15 and J is TRBJ2-1, with D possibly being TRBD1 (6 bases). The CDR3 covers 16 residues. V shed 1 base and J shed 2 bases, with 12 bases lying between them. The germline V gene has CDR1 LNHNV and CDR2 YYDKDF (reference sequence).

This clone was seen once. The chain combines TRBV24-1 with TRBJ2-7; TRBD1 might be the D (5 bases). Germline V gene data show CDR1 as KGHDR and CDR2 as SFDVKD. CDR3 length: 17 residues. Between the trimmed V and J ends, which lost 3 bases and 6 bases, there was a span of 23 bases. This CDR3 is CATSDHMHRRHRPEQYF. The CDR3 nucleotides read TGTGCCACCAGTGATCACATGCACAGGCGTCACCGCCCCGAGCAGTACTTC.

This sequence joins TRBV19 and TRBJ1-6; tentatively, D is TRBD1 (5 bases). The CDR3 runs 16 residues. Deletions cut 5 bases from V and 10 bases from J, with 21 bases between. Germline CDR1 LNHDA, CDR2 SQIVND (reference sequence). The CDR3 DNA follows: TGTGCCAGTAGTCAGACCACCGGCTCAGGGAAATCACCCCTCCACTTT. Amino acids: CASSQTTGSGKSPLHF.

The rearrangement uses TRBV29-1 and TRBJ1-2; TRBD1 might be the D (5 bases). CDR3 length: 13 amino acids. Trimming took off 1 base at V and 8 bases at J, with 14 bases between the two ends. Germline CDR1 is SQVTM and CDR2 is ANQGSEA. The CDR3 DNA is TGCAGCGTTGAAGTTAGGGCAGGGCGCGGCTACACCTTC. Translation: CSVEVRAGRGYTF.

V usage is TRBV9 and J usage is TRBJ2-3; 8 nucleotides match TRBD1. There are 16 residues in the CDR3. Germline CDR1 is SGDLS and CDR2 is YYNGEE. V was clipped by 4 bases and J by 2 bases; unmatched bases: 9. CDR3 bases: TGTGCCAGCAGCTTTATTGGACAGGGCCTCACAGATACGCAGTATTTT. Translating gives CASSFIGQGLTDTQYF.

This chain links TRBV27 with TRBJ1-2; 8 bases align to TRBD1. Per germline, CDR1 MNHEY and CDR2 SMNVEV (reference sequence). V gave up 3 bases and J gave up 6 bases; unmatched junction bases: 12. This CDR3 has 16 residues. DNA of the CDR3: TGTGCCAGCAGTTTGGCCGGGACAGGTCTTGCGCATGGCTACACCTTC. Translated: CASSLAGTGLAHGYTF.

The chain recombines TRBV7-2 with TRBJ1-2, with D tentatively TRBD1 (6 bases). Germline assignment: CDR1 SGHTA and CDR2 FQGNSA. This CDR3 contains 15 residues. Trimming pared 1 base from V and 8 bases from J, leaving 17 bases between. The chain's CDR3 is CASSLDRALREGYTF. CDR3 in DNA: TGTGCCAGCAGCTTAGACAGGGCACTCCGTGAAGGCTACACCTTC.

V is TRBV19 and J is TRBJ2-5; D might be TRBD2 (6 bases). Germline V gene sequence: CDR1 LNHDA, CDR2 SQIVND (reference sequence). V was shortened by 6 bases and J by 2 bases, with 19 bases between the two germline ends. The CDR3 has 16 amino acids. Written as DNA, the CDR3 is TGTGCCAGTAGCCCCCGGCCCTCTCTAGCGCAAGAGACCCAGTACTTC. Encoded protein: CASSPRPSLAQETQYF.

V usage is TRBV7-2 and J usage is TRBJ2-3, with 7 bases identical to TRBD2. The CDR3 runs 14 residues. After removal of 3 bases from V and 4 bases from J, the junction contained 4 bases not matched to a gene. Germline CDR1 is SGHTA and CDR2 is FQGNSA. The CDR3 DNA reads TGTGCCAGCAGCTTGGGGAGGGGTGCAGATACGCAGTATTTT. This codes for CASSLGRGADTQYF.

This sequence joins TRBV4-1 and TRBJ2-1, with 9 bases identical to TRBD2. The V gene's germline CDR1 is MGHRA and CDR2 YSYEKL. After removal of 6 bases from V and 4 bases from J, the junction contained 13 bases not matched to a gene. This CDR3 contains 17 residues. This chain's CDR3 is CASSPSGVGTGYNEQFF. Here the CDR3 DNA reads TGCGCCAGCAGTCCTAGCGGGGTCGGTACAGGTTACAATGAGCAGTTCTTC.